A selection of T cell receptor beta chains follows, all from one sample in a study of shared clonotypes between healthy human individuals. Using immunoSEQ multiplex PCR, the repertoire was profiled, and TCRdb retains in-frame clones only, with some absent. The table lists 1,100,000 or so clones, approximately 78% of them singletons. The sample taken for sequencing was memory CD4+ T cells from PBMCs. These TCRs come from a man between 18 and 35 years old in good health. Some clones in this sample may be carry-over from other donors' samples. CDR3s leave out the opening cysteine and the closing phenylalanine or tryptophan. A D gene is named only where the DNA matches it firmly.

TRBV2	TRBJ2-3	TRBD2	ASRFSGLAGGSTDTQY
TRBV29-1	TRBJ1-1	TRBD1	SVQGQQNTEAF
TRBV10-3	TRBJ1-5	TRBD1	AISEDRGLQPQH
TRBV15	TRBJ1-3	-	ATSFGNTIY
TRBV5-4	TRBJ1-1	-	ASSSQVESF
TRBV28	TRBJ2-7	TRBD1	ASSSHPGTGKSSSYEQY
TRBV10-3	TRBJ1-1	-	AIGEAQMNTEAF
TRBV30	TRBJ2-1	TRBD1	AWSHRTGYNEQF
TRBV4-3	TRBJ1-2	-	ASSQEYRVANYGYT
TRBV27	TRBJ2-1	TRBD1	ASSRGQPSYNEQF
TRBV7-6	TRBJ2-1	TRBD2	ASSPRAGTSGVGEQF
TRBV18	TRBJ2-5	-	ASSPGLARKTQY
TRBV5-5	TRBJ2-2	TRBD1	ASSLAGQGYTGELF
TRBV5-1	TRBJ2-5	TRBD1	ASSFGAAGQGTQY
TRBV7-6	TRBJ1-4	-	ASSLVGLGTNEKLF
TRBV28	TRBJ2-2	-	ASSPIDQPGSGPPGELF
TRBV4-3	TRBJ1-4	TRBD1	ASSQGQGEKLF
TRBV6-5	TRBJ1-4	-	ASSYHRAEKLF
TRBV11-2	TRBJ2-7	TRBD1	ASSLDPGQGEQY
TRBV27	TRBJ2-1	-	ASSSAYSYNEQF
TRBV7-6	TRBJ2-7	-	ASSASPELAAYEQY
TRBV18	TRBJ1-1	-	ASSPHKNTEAF
TRBV5-5	TRBJ2-7	TRBD1	ASSLSPGTGVEVLKQY
TRBV9	TRBJ2-2	TRBD1	ASSPRQDRDNGELF
TRBV5-1	TRBJ2-1	-	ASSLGVGALNEQF
TRBV6-5	TRBJ1-2	-	ASSYDPEDGYT
TRBV15	TRBJ2-4	TRBD1	ATNLQGAGDIQY
TRBV18	TRBJ2-7	-	ASSPGGLSEQY
TRBV5-1	TRBJ2-6	TRBD1	ASSSRQGTGANVLT
TRBV7-9	TRBJ1-2	TRBD1	ASSDLDRANYGYT
TRBV23-1	TRBJ2-1	-	ASSHPQGSHNEQF
TRBV27	TRBJ2-5	-	ASSHRGRENAETQY
TRBV28	TRBJ2-3	TRBD2	ASSPGTSGSDTQY
TRBV9	TRBJ2-1	-	ASTPSPARRSYNEQF
TRBV20-1	TRBJ2-5	-	SATSGETQY
TRBV4-1	TRBJ2-3	TRBD2	ASSQEPGGLAGRIDTQY
TRBV7-3	TRBJ1-2	TRBD1	ASSLVGQGGSYT
TRBV2	TRBJ2-3	TRBD2	ASSRLADTDTQY
TRBV7-8	TRBJ1-3	-	ASSLVGASSGNTIY
TRBV5-5	TRBJ2-7	-	ASSLAMQPAYEQY
TRBV28	TRBJ2-5	TRBD1	ASSSFPGQGQETQY
TRBV11-2	TRBJ2-7	-	ASSLGGGAYEQY
TRBV9	TRBJ2-1	TRBD2	ASSVATTSDYNEQF